Listed below are T cell receptor beta chains from one sample, sequenced in a study of PD-1 blockade in classical Hodgkin lymphoma. TCRdb keeps only in-frame clones here, not all; method: immunoSEQ multiplex PCR. The sample consists of 90,000 to 140,000 clones, approximately 89% of them appearing once. Here the sequenced sample was peripheral blood mononuclear cells (PBMCs), taken before the fourth cycle of nivolumab. The receptors shown here come from a human donor with classical Hodgkin lymphoma. Each CDR3 is given without its conserved first and last residue. Each record gives: clone size, D gene, V gene, CDR3 protein. The D gene is left open where the match is weak. Where a row states a size, it is once, few, many or the class of an expanded clone; other rows omit it.

size: -
D: TRBD1
V: TRBV2
CDR3: ASSAQGTNQPQH

size: -
D: -
V: TRBV6-5
CDR3: ASSYPNTEAF

size: -
D: TRBD1
V: TRBV27
CDR3: ASSLLAGGGPTNEKLF

size: -
D: -
V: TRBV5-5
CDR3: ASSLSGAKNQPQH

size: -
D: -
V: TRBV25-1
CDR3: ASSDGGYYGYT

size: -
D: -
V: TRBV19
CDR3: ASSPARGSYNEQF

size: -
D: -
V: TRBV5-4
CDR3: ASSGSGSFKNTEAF

size: -
D: -
V: TRBV19
CDR3: ASSALTRGNNQPQH

size: -
D: TRBD1
V: TRBV7-2
CDR3: ASSSPGQGNTEAF

size: once
D: TRBD1
V: TRBV28
CDR3: ASRQLTGAKSYEQY

size: once
D: -
V: TRBV19
CDR3: ASSIRQGSRAGELF

size: -
D: -
V: TRBV7-9
CDR3: ASSKLEFPGAEQF

size: -
D: TRBD2
V: TRBV6-1
CDR3: ASTGTSGTRETQY

size: few
D: -
V: TRBV19
CDR3: ASTLFSGGDYGYT

size: -
D: -
V: TRBV28
CDR3: ASSRRRGGSTNEKLF

size: -
D: TRBD1
V: TRBV12-5
CDR3: ASGNEQSTQGAGYGYT